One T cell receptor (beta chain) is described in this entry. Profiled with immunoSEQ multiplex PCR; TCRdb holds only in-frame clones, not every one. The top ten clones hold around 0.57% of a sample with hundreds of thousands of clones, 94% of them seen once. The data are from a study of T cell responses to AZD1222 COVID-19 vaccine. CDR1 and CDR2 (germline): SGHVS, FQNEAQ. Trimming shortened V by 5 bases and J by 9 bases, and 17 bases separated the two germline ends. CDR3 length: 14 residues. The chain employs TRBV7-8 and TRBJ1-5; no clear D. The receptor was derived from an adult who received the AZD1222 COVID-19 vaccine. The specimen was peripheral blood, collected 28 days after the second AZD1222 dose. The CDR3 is CASSPRVALGPQHF. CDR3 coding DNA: TGTGCCAGCAGCCCCCGGGTGGCCTTGGGGCCCCAGCATTTT.